This T cell receptor (beta chain) was identified in a study of PD-1 blockade in classical Hodgkin lymphoma. Clones were sequenced by immunoSEQ multiplex PCR, and TCRdb holds only the in-frame ones, with some missing. Of tens of thousands of clones listed, about 94% are singletons. This CDR3 is 15 amino acids long. Germline loops: CDR1 SGHDN, CDR2 FVKESK. With V trimmed by 4 bases and J by 6 bases, 5 bases remained unmatched. General observations from the study: Reports described newly diagnosed patients as having lower baseline TCR diversity than healthy donors. There remain no defined causes for the repertoire differences, which possibly reflect disease activity or prior therapy.

The sample holds one count of this clone. What it binds is unknown. Time point described: newly diagnosed, previously untreated cHL patient sample. For comparison, PBMCs from newly diagnosed, untreated classical Hodgkin lymphoma were used. Sequenced material: peripheral blood mononuclear cells (PBMCs). The rearrangement uses TRBV14 and TRBJ2-2; TRBD1 agrees at 10 bases. The sequence came from a human donor with classical Hodgkin lymphoma. The DNA of the CDR3 is TGTGCCAGCAGCCTGAAGACAGGGGGCTCCGGGGAGCTGTTTTTT. It specifies CASSLKTGGSGELFF.